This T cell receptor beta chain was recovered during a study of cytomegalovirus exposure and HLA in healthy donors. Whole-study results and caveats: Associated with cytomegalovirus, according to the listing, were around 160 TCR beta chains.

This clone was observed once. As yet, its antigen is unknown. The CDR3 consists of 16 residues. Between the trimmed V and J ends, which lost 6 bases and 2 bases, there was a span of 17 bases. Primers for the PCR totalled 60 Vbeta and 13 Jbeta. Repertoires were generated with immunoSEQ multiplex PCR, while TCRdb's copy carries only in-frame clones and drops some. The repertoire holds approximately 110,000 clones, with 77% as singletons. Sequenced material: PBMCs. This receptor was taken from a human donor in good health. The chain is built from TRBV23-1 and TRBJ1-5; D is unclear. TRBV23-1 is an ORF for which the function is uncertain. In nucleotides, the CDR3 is TGCGCCAGCAGACTGATTTGGGTTCGGGGCAATCAGCCCCAGCATTTT. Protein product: CASRLIWVRGNQPQHF.